This T cell receptor beta chain was retrieved from a study of T cells after yellow fever vaccination. On the study more broadly: SMART-Seq v4 Ultra Low Input served to prepare low-cell-number fractions.

TCRdb re-analysed the 5' RACE reads in MiXCR, keeping a single row per CDR3 protein. The data show more than 10,000 distinct CDR3 sequences, more than 4.5% seen once. The study, taken as a whole, reports: The booster saw the reappearance of most primary-vaccination clones (nearly 98% CD4, roughly 87% CD8). Almost all vaccine-responding clonotypes escaped detection in sorted memory subsets on day 0.

V was trimmed by 6 bases and J by 4 bases, leaving 7 bases between them. This CDR3 is 12 amino acids long. This clonotype showed up many times. This receptor was obtained from a man under 40 who received the YFV17D yellow fever vaccine. The J gene is TRBJ1-5, the V gene TRBV12-3 or TRBV12-4; D is ambiguous. The starting material was PBMCs, either bulk or a sorted T-cell subset (CD4+, CD8+, memory, or dextramer-sorted; not recorded which), obtained 45 days after the yellow fever booster vaccination. The CDR3 bases are TGTGCCAGCAGCATTCGGAATCAGCCCCAGCATTTT. Protein sequence: CASSIRNQPQHF.